This entry describes one T cell receptor beta chain. This sample stems from a study of T cell changes during pregnancy in multiple sclerosis. The germline CDR1 and CDR2 sequences are SGHAT and FQNNGV. This CDR3 region has 14 residues. Unmatched junction bases numbered 3, after V lost 4 bases and J lost 2 bases. Method: immunoSEQ multiplex PCR; TCRdb's copy keeps in-frame clones and lacks some. The data hold roughly 56,000 clones, with 75% to 95% observed a single time. The sequences come from CD4+ T cells from peripheral blood mononuclear cells, collected after pregnancy. The sequence was collected from a female donor in good health, enrolled as a control in a pregnancy study. This chain links TRBV11-2 with TRBJ2-3; 7 bases match TRBD1. This CDR3 is CASSSGQPTDTQYF. The CDR3, as DNA: TGTGCCAGCAGCTCGGGACAGCCCACAGATACGCAGTATTTT.